Shown below are 30 T cell receptor beta chains from a single sample sequenced in a study of blood T cell repertoires in COVID-19. Sequencing used immunoSEQ multiplex PCR; TCRdb keeps in-frame clones, though not all of them. The data show 250,000 to 300,000 clones, just over 90% seen once. Sequences were obtained from PBMCs or T cells enriched from blood (not recorded which). The receptor set was obtained from a woman aged 40 to 50 with acute COVID-19.

The chain combines TRBV19 with TRBJ1-6, with D uncertain. Trimming removed 1 base from V and 0 bases from J, with 10 bases in between. CDR1 is LNHDA and CDR2 is SQIVND in the germline V gene (reference sequence). This CDR3 is 17 amino acids long. The CDR3 DNA sequence: TGTGCCAGTAGTATAGTGTCAGCAGGCTCCTATAATTCACCCCTCCACTTT. Its translation: CASSIVSAGSYNSPLHF.

The V and J genes are TRBV5-1 and TRBJ2-3, with TRBD1 identical over 11 bases. Trimming took 0 bases from V and 3 from J; bases not matched to a gene: 6. This CDR3 is 17 amino acids long. Germline CDR1 reads SGHRS; CDR2 reads YFSETQ. The CDR3 coding sequence is TGCGCCAGCAGCTTGGTAGGACAGGGGGCTTCTACAGATACGCAGTATTTT. Protein product: CASSLVGQGASTDTQYF.

The chain's CDR3 is CASSLGRGLPNTGELFF. CDR3 nucleotides: TGTGCCAGCAGCTTGGGGCGGGGCCTACCGAACACCGGGGAGCTGTTTTTT. The rearrangement joins TRBV5-4 to TRBJ2-2, with D possibly matching TRBD2 (6 bases). The germline CDR1 and CDR2 sequences are SGHNT and YYREEE (reference sequence). V was clipped by 0 bases and J by 0 bases, with 12 bases between them. The CDR3 length is 17 residues.

This clone was found once. The chain uses TRBV5-6 and TRBJ2-1; 8 bases fit TRBD1. The CDR3 extends over 15 amino acids. Trimming removed 2 bases from V and 8 bases from J; junction bases left unmatched: 9. Germline CDR1 and CDR2: SGHDT and YYEEEE. CDR3 DNA: TGTGCCAGCAGCTTCTATACAGGGGGGAGATATGAGCAGTTCTTC. Translating it yields CASSFYTGGRYEQFF.

The chain uses TRBV11-3 and TRBJ1-1, with D possibly being TRBD1 (5 bases). V was trimmed by 4 bases and J by 5 bases, leaving 17 bases between them. The CDR3 is made up of 15 amino acids. Per the germline V gene, CDR1 is SGHNT and CDR2 is YENEEA. The CDR3 bases are TGTGCCAGCAGCTCGCAAGCCGGGGGGAGAACTGAAGCTTTCTTT. Its protein is CASSSQAGGRTEAFF.

J is TRBJ1-4 and V is TRBV19; no firm D call. Germline values: CDR1 LNHDA, CDR2 SQIVND (reference sequence). Trimming took off 3 bases at V and 7 bases at J, with 21 bases between the two ends. The CDR3 sequence is 17 residues long. The CDR3 here is CASSIPGDPGEGEKLFF. CDR3 nucleotides: TGTGCCAGTAGTATCCCCGGGGATCCGGGCGAAGGTGAAAAACTGTTTTTT.

The V gene is TRBV19, the J gene TRBJ2-7, with 9 bases aligning to TRBD1. The germline CDR1 and CDR2 sequences are LNHDA and SQIVND (reference sequence). After removal of 2 bases from V and 6 bases from J, the junction contained 14 bases not matched to a gene. The CDR3 length is 17 residues. The CDR3, as DNA: TGTGCCAGTAGTATAAATCCGGGACAGGGTAGGGTGGGCGAGCAGTACTTC. Translating gives CASSINPGQGRVGEQYF.

This chain joins TRBV9 and TRBJ2-3; 11 nucleotides agree with TRBD2. With V trimmed by 0 bases and J by 7 bases, 4 bases remained unmatched. This CDR3 region has 15 residues. Germline assignment: CDR1 SGDLS and CDR2 YYNGEE. The CDR3 reads CASSVALAGVYTQYF. CDR3 bases: TGTGCCAGCAGCGTAGCACTAGCGGGGGTGTATACGCAGTATTTT.

This chain links TRBV7-2 with TRBJ2-5, with 7 bases matching TRBD2. There are 16 residues in the CDR3. Trimming removed 8 bases from V and 2 bases from J; junction bases left unmatched: 14. CDR1 and CDR2 from the germline V gene are SGHTA and FQGNSA. CDR3 residues: CASVSVTSARQETQYF. The CDR3 DNA reads TGTGCCAGCGTTTCGGTTACTAGCGCACGTCAAGAGACCCAGTACTTC.

The chain employs TRBV12-3 or TRBV12-4 and TRBJ2-7, with 7 bases aligning to TRBD1. J gave up 6 bases and V 4 bases, and 0 bases lay outside the gene matches. This CDR3 has 11 amino acids. CDR3 region: CASSYRGEQYF. The CDR3 DNA sequence: TGTGCCAGCAGTTACAGGGGCGAGCAGTACTTC.

This clone was observed a single time. In DNA, the CDR3 is TGTGCCAGCAGCGTAGGGACAGACGGCGGGGAGCTGTTTTTT. It translates to CASSVGTDGGELFF. This chain joins TRBV9 and TRBJ2-2; the D gene is possibly TRBD1 (6 bases). Germline V gene data show CDR1 as SGDLS and CDR2 as YYNGEE. This CDR3 region has 14 residues. V lost 0 bases and J lost 7, with 10 bases in between.

The V call is TRBV4-2, the J call TRBJ2-2; the D gene is possibly TRBD2 (5 bases). V was cut by 1 base and J by 5 bases, with 11 bases left in between. The CDR3 totals 15 residues. CDR1 and CDR2 (germline): LGHNA, YNFKEQ. As DNA, the CDR3 is TGTGCCAGCAGCCAAGGGGAGAGTGAGACCGGGGAGCTGTTTTTT. As protein: CASSQGESETGELFF.

V and J are TRBV6-5 and TRBJ1-2; unclear D gene. The CDR3 runs to 12 residues. In germline, CDR1 is MNHEY, CDR2 SVGAGI. The V gene lost 4 bases and the J gene lost 8 bases, with 11 bases spanning the gap. The CDR3 reads CASSFESRGYTF. The CDR3 DNA reads TGTGCCAGCAGTTTTGAGTCTCGGGGCTACACCTTC.

CDR3 nucleotide sequence: TGTGCCAGCAGCTTAGGCCCTTACAGCGGGAGTCATGAGACCCAGTACTTC. Translation: CASSLGPYSGSHETQYF. The V and J genes are TRBV13 and TRBJ2-5; the match to TRBD2 covers 8 bases. V dropped 0 bases and J dropped 5; count of bases not matched to a gene: 11. This CDR3 is built from 17 residues. Germline values: CDR1 PRHDT, CDR2 FYEKMQ (reference sequence).

V is TRBV7-3 and J is TRBJ2-1, with D possibly TRBD2 on 7 matching bases. Germline V gene lookup returns CDR1 SGHTA and CDR2 FQGTGA. This CDR3 has 15 amino acids. V gave up 5 bases and J gave up 4 bases, with 15 bases separating them. In DNA form, the CDR3 reads TGTGCCAGCAGCCCTACTAGGGGGGGTTACAATGAGCAGTTCTTC. This sequence encodes CASSPTRGGYNEQFF.

The chain links TRBV6-5 to TRBJ2-1; D call uncertain. V was trimmed by 3 bases and J by 6 bases, leaving 18 bases between them. The CDR3 totals 16 residues. CDR1 and CDR2 from the germline V gene are MNHEY and SVGAGI. The CDR3 here is CASSYLPRGLGNEQFF. The CDR3 region has the DNA TGTGCCAGCAGTTATCTCCCGAGAGGCCTAGGCAATGAGCAGTTCTTC.

This clone appeared a single time. The CDR3 DNA reads as TGTGCCAGCAGCTTGGCTAGCGGGGGAACCTGGGATACGCAGTATTTT. Translated: CASSLASGGTWDTQYF. V is TRBV5-5 and J is TRBJ2-3, with 10 positions matching TRBD2. In germline, CDR1 is SGHKS, CDR2 YYEKEE (reference sequence). The CDR3 has 16 amino acids. V shed 0 bases and J 6 bases; nucleotides not matched to a gene: 7.

The V call is TRBV9, the J call TRBJ2-1; TRBD1 aligns across 9 bases. CDR1 is SGDLS and CDR2 is YYNGEE in the germline V gene. With 4 bases clipped from V and 6 bases from J, the junction kept 11 bases outside the gene matches. This CDR3 has 16 amino acids. The CDR3 DNA sequence: TGTGCCAGCAGCAGAGGACCGGGACAGGGTCTCAATGAGCAGTTCTTC. The encoded protein is CASSRGPGQGLNEQFF.

The chain combines TRBV2 with TRBJ2-5; 16 bases line up with TRBD2. The CDR3 consists of 17 residues. The V gene end was trimmed by 6 bases and the J gene end by 5 bases; junction bases not matched to a gene: 9. Germline CDR1 is SNHLY and CDR2 is FYNNEI. This chain's CDR3 is CASSGTSGGAGLETQYF. As DNA, the CDR3 is TGTGCCAGCAGCGGGACTAGCGGGGGGGCGGGGTTGGAGACCCAGTACTTC.

J is TRBJ1-1 and V is TRBV21-1; TRBD1, the table's D call, was not compared with the DNA. TRBV21-1 is listed as a pseudogene. The CDR3 totals 15 residues. The CDR3 is CASSIPGQSPTEAFF. DNA of the CDR3: TGTGCCAGCAGCATCCCCGGACAGTCTCCCACTGAAGCTTTCTTT.

The chain links TRBV6-1 to TRBJ1-2; D unresolved. Trimming took off 2 bases at V and 3 bases at J, with 13 bases between the two ends. This CDR3 is 15 amino acids long. Germline V lookup: CDR1 MNHNS, CDR2 SASEGT. Here the CDR3 reads CASSENAINYYGYTF. Written as DNA, the CDR3 is TGTGCCAGCAGTGAAAACGCCATCAACTACTATGGCTACACCTTC.

V gene TRBV7-9 combines with J gene TRBJ2-5; the D gene is possibly TRBD2 (6 bases). With 7 bases removed from V and 6 bases from J, the gap between germline ends came to 18 bases. CDR3 size: 14 residues. Germline V gene lookup returns CDR1 SEHNR and CDR2 FQNEAQ (reference sequence). DNA for the CDR3: TGTGCCAGCACCTCGGGGTGGGGGGTGAAGACCCAGTACTTC. This codes for CASTSGWGVKTQYF.

This clone showed up just a few times. The rearrangement joins TRBV5-1 to TRBJ1-1; a weak D match, TRBD1 (5 bases). CDR3 length equals 14 residues. CDR1 is SGHRS and CDR2 is YFSETQ in the germline V gene. The V end was cut by 8 bases, the J end by 0 bases, with 14 bases between. Written as DNA, the CDR3 is TGCGCCAGTCGCCAGGGATCCATGAACACTGAAGCTTTCTTT. This sequence encodes CASRQGSMNTEAFF.

The CDR3 is CASSQARPEQYF. In DNA form, the CDR3 reads TGTGCCAGCAGCCAGGCACGGCCCGAGCAGTACTTC. J is TRBJ2-7 and V is TRBV11-2; D gene ambiguous. The CDR3 loop spans 12 amino acids. Trimming took 5 bases from V and 6 from J, leaving 11 bases between them. Per germline, CDR1 SGHAT and CDR2 FQNNGV. Combining the CDR3 with reference TRBV11-2 and TRBJ2-7 gives the whole variable domain EAGVAQSPRYKIIEKRQSVAFWCNPISGHATLYWYQQILGQGPKLLIQFQNNGVVDDSQLPKDRFSAERLKGVDSTLKIQPAKLEDSAVYLCASSQARPEQYFGPGTRLTVT.

This chain uses TRBV19 with TRBJ2-1, with 11 bases identical to TRBD2. With V trimmed by 6 bases and J by 6 bases, 7 bases remained unmatched. This CDR3 contains 15 residues. Germline loops: CDR1 LNHDA, CDR2 SQIVND (reference sequence). Here the CDR3 DNA reads TGTGCCAGTAGCAGAGGGACTAGCGGTCCCAATGAGCAGTTCTTC. This encodes CASSRGTSGPNEQFF.

This clone was seen just once. The V and J genes are TRBV7-6 and TRBJ2-4; 9 nucleotides line up with TRBD1. This CDR3 has 17 residues. After removal of 6 bases from V and 0 bases from J, the junction contained 9 bases not matched to a gene. From germline, CDR1 is SGHVS and CDR2 FNYEAQ. The CDR3 sequence: CASSPGTGSLAKNIQYF. For the CDR3, the DNA is TGTGCCAGCAGTCCCGGGACAGGGTCTCTAGCCAAAAACATTCAGTACTTC.

This clone was detected only once. The chain links TRBV18 to TRBJ2-3; D may be TRBD2 (6 bases). There are 14 residues in the CDR3. The V end was cut by 6 bases, the J end by 2 bases, with 12 bases between. CDR1 and CDR2 (germline): KGHSH, LQKENI. CDR3 amino acids: CASSEGSITDTQYF. CDR3 DNA sequence: TGTGCCAGCTCGGAGGGATCGATCACAGATACGCAGTATTTT.

V gene TRBV6-1 combines with J gene TRBJ1-5; possible D gene TRBD1, 5 bases. Germline assignment: CDR1 MNHNS and CDR2 SASEGT. V dropped 0 bases and J dropped 7 bases, with 13 bases sitting between them. The CDR3 is 15 amino acids. CDR3 residues: CASSEAFRGRQPQHF. CDR3 coding DNA: TGTGCCAGCAGTGAAGCTTTTAGGGGTAGGCAGCCCCAGCATTTT.

This chain connects TRBV29-1 to TRBJ2-5; possibly TRBD1 for D (5 bases). Per germline, CDR1 SQVTM and CDR2 ANQGSEA. The CDR3 is 15 residues long. The germline V and J ends were trimmed by 6 bases and 0 bases, with 17 bases remaining between them. The DNA of the CDR3 is TGCAGCGTGGGGCATGAAGGATTCTACCAAGAGACCCAGTACTTC. Protein: CSVGHEGFYQETQYF.

The V call is TRBV28, the J call TRBJ1-6; D may be TRBD1 (5 bases). The CDR3 runs 15 residues. Trimming removed 5 bases at V and 0 bases at J, with 8 bases between. The germline gives CDR1 MDHEN, CDR2 SYDVKM. DNA of the CDR3: TGTGCCAGCAGTGGCAGGGTCTCCTATAATTCACCCCTCCACTTT. Residues: CASSGRVSYNSPLHF.